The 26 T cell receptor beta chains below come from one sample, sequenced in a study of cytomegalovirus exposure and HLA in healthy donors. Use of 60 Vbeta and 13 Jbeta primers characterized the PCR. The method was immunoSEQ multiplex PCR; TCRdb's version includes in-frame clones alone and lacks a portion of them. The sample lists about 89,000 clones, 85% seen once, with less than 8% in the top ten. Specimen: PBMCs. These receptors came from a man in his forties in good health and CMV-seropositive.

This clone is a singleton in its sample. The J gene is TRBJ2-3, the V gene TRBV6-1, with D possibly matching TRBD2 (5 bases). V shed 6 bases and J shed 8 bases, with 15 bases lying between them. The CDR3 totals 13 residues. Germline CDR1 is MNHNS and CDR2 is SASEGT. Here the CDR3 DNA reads TGTGCCAGCAGAAACTCGGGGTCGGGTACGCAGTATTTT. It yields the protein CASRNSGSGTQYF.

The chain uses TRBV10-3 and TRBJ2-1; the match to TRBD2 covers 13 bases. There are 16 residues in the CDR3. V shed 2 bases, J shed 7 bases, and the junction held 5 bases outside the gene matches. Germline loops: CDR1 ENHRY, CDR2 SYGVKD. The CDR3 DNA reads TGTGCCATCAGTGAGGGACTAGCGGGAGAAAGTAATGAGCAGTTCTTC. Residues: CAISEGLAGESNEQFF.

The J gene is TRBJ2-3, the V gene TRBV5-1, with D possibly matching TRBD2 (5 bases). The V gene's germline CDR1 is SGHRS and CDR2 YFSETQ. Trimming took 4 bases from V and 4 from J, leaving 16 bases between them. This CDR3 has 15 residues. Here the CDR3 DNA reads TGCGCCAGCAGCAGGGAAGGAGGCGGGTCAGATACGCAGTATTTT. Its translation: CASSREGGGSDTQYF.

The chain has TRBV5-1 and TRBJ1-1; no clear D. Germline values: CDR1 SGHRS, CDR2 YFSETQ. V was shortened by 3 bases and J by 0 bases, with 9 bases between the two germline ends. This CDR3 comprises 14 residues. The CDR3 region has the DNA TGCGCCAGCAGCTCCGGTGACTTGAACACTGAAGCTTTCTTT. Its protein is CASSSGDLNTEAFF. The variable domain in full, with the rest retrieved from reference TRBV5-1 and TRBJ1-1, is KAGVTQTPRYLIKTRGQQVTLSCSPISGHRSVSWYQQTPGQGLQFLFEYFSETQRNKGNFPGRFSGRQFSNSRSEMNVSTLELGDSALYLCASSSGDLNTEAFFGQGTRLTVV.

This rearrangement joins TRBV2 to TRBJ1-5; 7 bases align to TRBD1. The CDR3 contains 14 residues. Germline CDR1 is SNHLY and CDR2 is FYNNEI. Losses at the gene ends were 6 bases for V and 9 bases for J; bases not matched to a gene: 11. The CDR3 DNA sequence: TGTGCCAGCAGGCCGACAGGGTCCCTGCGGCCCCAGCATTTT. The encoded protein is CASRPTGSLRPQHF.

CDR3 coding DNA: TGTGCCAGCTCCACAACGAAGGGGGCGAACTATGGCTACACCTTC. It specifies CASSTTKGANYGYTF. The genes are TRBV6-5 and TRBJ1-2, with 7 bases that match TRBD1. Germline V CDR1 and CDR2: MNHEY, SVGAGI. The CDR3 consists of 15 residues. The V and J ends lost 8 bases and 2 bases, in that order; junction bases with no gene match: 11.

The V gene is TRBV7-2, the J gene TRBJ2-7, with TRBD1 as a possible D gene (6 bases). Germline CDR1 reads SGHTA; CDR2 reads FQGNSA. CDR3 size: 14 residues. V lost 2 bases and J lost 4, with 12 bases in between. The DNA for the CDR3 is TGTGCCAGCAGCTTACAGGGGACAACATACGAGCAGTACTTC. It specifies CASSLQGTTYEQYF.

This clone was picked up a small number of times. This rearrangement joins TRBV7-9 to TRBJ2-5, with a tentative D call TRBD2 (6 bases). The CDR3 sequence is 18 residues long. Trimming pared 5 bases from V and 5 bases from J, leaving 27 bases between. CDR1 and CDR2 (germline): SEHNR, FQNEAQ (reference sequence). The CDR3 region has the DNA TGTGCCAGCAGCCTGAGGGAGGTGGGACCAACTGACCTGGAGACCCAGTACTTC. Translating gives CASSLREVGPTDLETQYF.

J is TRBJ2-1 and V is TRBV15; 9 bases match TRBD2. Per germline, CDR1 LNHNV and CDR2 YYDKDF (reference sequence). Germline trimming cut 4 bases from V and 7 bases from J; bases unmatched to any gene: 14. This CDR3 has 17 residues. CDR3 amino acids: CATSTPFRSGGMNEQFF. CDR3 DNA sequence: TGTGCCACCAGCACACCCTTTAGGAGCGGGGGGATGAATGAGCAGTTCTTC. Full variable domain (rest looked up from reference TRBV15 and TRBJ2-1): DAMVIQNPRYQVTQFGKPVTLSCSQTLNHNVMYWYQQKSSQAPKLLFHYYDKDFNNEADTPDNFQSRRPNTSFCFLDIRSPGLGDTAMYLCATSTPFRSGGMNEQFFGPGTRLTVL.

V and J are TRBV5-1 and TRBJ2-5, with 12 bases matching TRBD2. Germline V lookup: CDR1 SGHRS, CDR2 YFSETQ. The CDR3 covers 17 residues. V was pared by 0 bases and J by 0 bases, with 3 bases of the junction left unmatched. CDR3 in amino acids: CASSLELAGGNQETQYF. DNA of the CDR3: TGCGCCAGCAGCTTGGAACTAGCGGGAGGTAACCAAGAGACCCAGTACTTC.

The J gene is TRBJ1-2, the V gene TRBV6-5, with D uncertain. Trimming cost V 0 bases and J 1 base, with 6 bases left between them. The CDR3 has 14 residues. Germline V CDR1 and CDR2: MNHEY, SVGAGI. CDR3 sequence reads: CASSYSGRNYGYTF. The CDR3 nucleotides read TGTGCCAGCAGTTACTCGGGCCGTAACTATGGCTACACCTTC.

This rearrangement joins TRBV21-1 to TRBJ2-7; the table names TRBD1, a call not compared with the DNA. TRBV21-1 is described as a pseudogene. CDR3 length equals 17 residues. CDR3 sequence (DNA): TGTGCCAGCAGCAAATTGCCAACAGGGGAAAGCTCCTACGAGCAGTACTTC. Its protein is CASSKLPTGESSYEQYF.

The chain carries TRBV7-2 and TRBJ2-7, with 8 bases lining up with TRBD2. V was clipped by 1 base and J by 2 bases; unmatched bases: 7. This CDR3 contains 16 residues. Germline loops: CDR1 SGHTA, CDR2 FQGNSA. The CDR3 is CASSLVGSGNTYEQYF. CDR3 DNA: TGTGCCAGCAGCTTAGTTGGTAGCGGGAACACCTACGAGCAGTACTTC.

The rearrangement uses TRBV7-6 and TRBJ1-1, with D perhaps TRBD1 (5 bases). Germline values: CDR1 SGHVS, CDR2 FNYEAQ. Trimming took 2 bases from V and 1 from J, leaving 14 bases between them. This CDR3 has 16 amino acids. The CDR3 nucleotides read TGTGCCAGCAGCTTAAGCCCCGCGGGGGGGAACACTGAAGCTTTCTTT. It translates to CASSLSPAGGNTEAFF.

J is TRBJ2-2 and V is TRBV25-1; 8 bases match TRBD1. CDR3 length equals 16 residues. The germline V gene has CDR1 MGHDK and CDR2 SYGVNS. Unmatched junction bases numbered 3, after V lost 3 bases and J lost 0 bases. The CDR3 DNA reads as TGTGCCAGCAGTGAGGGGGACAGGCCGAACACCGGGGAGCTGTTTTTT. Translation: CASSEGDRPNTGELFF.

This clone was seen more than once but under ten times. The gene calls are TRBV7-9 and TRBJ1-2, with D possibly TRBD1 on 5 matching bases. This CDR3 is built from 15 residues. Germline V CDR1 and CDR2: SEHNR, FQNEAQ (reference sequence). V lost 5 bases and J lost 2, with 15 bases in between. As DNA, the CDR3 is TGTGCCAGCAGCCTATCCGGGACTGAGAACTATGGCTACACCTTC. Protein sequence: CASSLSGTENYGYTF.

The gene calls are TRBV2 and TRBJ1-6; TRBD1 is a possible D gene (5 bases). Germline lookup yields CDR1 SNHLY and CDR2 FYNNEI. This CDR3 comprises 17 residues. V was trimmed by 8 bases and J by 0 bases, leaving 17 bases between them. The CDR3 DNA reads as TGTGCCAGCGGGCCGAGGGACTCGAGCTCCTATAATTCACCCCTCCACTTT. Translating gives CASGPRDSSSYNSPLHF.

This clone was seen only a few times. The CDR3 loop is CASVQGHGYTF. The CDR3 DNA sequence: TGTGCCAGCGTACAGGGACATGGCTACACCTTC. This sequence joins TRBV6-5 and TRBJ1-2; D might be TRBD1 (6 bases). Trimming took 8 bases from V and 6 from J, leaving 10 bases between them. CDR1 and CDR2 (germline): MNHEY, SVGAGI. The CDR3 covers 11 residues.

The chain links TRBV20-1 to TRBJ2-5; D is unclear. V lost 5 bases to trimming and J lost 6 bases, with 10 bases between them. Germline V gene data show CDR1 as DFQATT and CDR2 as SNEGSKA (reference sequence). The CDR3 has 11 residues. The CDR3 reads CSAPSGQTQYF. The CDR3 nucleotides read TGCAGTGCTCCCAGTGGGCAGACCCAGTACTTC.

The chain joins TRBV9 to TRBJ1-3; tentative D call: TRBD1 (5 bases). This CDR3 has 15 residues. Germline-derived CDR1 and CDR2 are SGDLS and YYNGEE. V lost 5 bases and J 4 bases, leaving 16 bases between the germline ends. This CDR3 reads CASRPGGVEGNTIYF. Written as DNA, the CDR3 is TGTGCCAGCAGACCTGGAGGGGTAGAGGGAAACACCATATATTTT.

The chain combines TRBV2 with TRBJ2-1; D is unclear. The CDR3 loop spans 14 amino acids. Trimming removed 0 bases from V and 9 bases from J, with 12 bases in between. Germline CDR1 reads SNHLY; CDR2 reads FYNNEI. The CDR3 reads CASSEALRVGEQFF. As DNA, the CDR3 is TGTGCCAGCAGTGAAGCGCTTCGGGTGGGTGAGCAGTTCTTC.

The CDR3 spells CASSPSMRGGTDTQYF. The CDR3 DNA reads TGTGCCAGCTCACCATCCATGCGGGGAGGCACAGATACGCAGTATTTT. This chain uses TRBV18 with TRBJ2-3, with D maybe TRBD2 (6 bases). The CDR3 loop spans 16 amino acids. CDR1 and CDR2 (germline): KGHSH, LQKENI. The V and J ends lost 2 bases and 1 base respectively, with 13 bases between them.

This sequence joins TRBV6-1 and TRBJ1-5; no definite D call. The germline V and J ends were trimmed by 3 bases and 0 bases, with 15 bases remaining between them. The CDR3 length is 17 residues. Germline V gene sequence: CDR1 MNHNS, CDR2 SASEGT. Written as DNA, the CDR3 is TGTGCCAGCAGTGAGAGTCGACTAGCTCTTAGCAATCAGCCCCAGCATTTT. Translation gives CASSESRLALSNQPQHF.

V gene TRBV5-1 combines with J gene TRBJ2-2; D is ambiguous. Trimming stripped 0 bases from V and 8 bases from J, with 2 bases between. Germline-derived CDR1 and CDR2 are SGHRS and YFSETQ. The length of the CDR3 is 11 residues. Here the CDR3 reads CASSLAGELFF. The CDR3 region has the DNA TGCGCCAGCAGCTTGGCTGGGGAGCTGTTTTTT. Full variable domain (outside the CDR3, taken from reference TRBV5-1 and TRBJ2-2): KAGVTQTPRYLIKTRGQQVTLSCSPISGHRSVSWYQQTPGQGLQFLFEYFSETQRNKGNFPGRFSGRQFSNSRSEMNVSTLELGDSALYLCASSLAGELFFGEGSRLTVL.

The DNA of the CDR3 is TGTGCCTGGAGTGTACGGCAGGGGGCGCGAAAAGCTTTCTTT. Residues: CAWSVRQGARKAFF. The chain is built from TRBV30 and TRBJ1-1; 8 bases agree with TRBD1. The CDR3 totals 14 residues. V shed 0 bases and J 9 bases; nucleotides not matched to a gene: 9. Germline CDR1 reads GTSNPN; CDR2 reads SVGIG (reference sequence).

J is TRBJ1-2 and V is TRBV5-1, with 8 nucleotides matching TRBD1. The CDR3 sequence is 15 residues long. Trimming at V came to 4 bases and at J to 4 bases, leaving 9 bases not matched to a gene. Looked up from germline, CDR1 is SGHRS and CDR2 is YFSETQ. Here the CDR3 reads CASSGPDRAGYGYTF. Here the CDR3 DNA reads TGCGCCAGCAGCGGGCCGGACAGGGCGGGCTATGGCTACACCTTC.